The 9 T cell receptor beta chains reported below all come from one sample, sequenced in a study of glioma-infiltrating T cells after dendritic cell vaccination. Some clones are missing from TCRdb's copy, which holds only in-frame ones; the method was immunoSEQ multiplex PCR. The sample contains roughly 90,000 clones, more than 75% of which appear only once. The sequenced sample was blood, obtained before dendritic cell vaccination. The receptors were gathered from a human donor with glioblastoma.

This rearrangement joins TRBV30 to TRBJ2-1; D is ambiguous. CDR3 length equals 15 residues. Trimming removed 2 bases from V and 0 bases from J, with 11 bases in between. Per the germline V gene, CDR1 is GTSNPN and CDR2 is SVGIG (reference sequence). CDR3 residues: CAWSPDTSSYNEQFF. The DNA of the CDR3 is TGTGCCTGGAGTCCCGATACCAGCTCCTACAATGAGCAGTTCTTC.

CDR3 in DNA: TGTGCCAGCAGTTTCGGACTAGCGGGAGGGGAGACCCAGTACTTC. Translating gives CASSFGLAGGETQYF. The chain employs TRBV4-2 and TRBJ2-5; TRBD2 matches 15 bases. The trim removed 6 bases at V and 5 bases at J, leaving 4 bases unmatched. The CDR3 has 15 residues. CDR1 is LGHNA and CDR2 is YNFKEQ in the germline V gene.

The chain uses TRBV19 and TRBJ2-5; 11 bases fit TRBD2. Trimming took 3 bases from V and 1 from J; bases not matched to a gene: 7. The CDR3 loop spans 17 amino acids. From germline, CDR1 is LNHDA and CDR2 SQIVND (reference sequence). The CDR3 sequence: CASSISGGAPVQETQYF. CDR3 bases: TGTGCCAGTAGTATTAGCGGGGGGGCCCCTGTCCAAGAGACCCAGTACTTC.

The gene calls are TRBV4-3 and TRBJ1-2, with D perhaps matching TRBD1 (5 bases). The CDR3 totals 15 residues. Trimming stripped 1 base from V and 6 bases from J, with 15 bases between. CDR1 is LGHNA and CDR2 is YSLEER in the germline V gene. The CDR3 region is CASSQGRQGLNGYTF. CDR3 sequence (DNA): TGCGCCAGCAGCCAAGGTCGCCAGGGACTTAATGGCTACACCTTC.

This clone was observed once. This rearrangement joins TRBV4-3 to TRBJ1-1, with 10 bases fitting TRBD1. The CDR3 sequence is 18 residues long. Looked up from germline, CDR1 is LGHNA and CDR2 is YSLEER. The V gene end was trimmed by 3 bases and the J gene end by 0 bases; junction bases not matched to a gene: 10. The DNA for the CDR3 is TGCGCCAGCAGCCAGACAGGGGGCTTAAAACTCATGAACACTGAAGCTTTCTTT. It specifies CASSQTGGLKLMNTEAFF.

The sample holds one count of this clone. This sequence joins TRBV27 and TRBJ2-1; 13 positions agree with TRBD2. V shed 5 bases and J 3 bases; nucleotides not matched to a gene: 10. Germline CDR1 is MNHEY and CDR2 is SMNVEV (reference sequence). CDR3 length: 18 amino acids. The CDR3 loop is CASSILGLAGRLYNEQFF. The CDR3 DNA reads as TGTGCCAGCAGTATCCTGGGACTAGCGGGAAGGCTCTACAATGAGCAGTTCTTC.

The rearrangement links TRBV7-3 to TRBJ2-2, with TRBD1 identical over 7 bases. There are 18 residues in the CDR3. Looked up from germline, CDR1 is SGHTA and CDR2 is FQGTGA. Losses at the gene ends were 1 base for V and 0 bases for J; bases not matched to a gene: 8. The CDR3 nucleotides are TGTGCCAGCAGCTTAAGACACTACAGGGGCCCGAACACCGGGGAGCTGTTTTTT. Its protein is CASSLRHYRGPNTGELFF. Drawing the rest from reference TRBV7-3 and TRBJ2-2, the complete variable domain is GAGVSQTPSNKVTEKGKYVELRCDPISGHTALYWYRQSLGQGPEFLIYFQGTGAADDSGLPNDRFFAVRPEGSVSTLKIQRTERGDSAVYLCASSLRHYRGPNTGELFFGEGSRLTVL.

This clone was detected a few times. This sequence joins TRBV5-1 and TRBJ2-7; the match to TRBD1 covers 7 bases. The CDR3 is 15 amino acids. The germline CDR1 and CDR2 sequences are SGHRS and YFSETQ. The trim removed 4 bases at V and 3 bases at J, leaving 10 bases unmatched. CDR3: CASSISGTAGYEQYF. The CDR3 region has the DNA TGCGCCAGCAGCATTTCCGGGACAGCCGGCTACGAGCAGTACTTC.

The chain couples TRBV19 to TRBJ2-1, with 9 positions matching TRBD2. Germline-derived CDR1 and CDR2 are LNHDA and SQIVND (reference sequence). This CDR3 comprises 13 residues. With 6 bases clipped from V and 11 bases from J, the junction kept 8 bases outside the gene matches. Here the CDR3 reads CASRPGLAPQQFF. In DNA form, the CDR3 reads TGTGCCAGTAGACCGGGACTAGCACCCCAGCAGTTCTTC. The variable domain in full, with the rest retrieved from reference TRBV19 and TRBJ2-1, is DGGITQSPKYLFRKEGQNVTLSCEQNLNHDAMYWYRQDPGQGLRLIYYSQIVNDFQKGDIAEGYSVSREKKESFPLTVTSAQKNPTAFYLCASRPGLAPQQFFGPGTRLTVL.